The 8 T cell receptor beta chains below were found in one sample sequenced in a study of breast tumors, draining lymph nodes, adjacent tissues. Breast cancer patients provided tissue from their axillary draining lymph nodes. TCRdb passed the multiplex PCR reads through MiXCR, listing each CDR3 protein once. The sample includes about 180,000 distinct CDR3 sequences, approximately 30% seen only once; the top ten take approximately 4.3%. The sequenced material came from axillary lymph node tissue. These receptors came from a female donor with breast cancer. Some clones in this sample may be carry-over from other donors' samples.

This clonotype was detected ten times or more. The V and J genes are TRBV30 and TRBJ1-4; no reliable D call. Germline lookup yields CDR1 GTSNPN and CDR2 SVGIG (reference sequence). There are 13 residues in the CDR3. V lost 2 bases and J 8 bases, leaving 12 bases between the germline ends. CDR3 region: CAWSPRGGEKLFF. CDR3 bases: TGTGCCTGGAGTCCCCGGGGAGGGGAAAAACTGTTTTTT.

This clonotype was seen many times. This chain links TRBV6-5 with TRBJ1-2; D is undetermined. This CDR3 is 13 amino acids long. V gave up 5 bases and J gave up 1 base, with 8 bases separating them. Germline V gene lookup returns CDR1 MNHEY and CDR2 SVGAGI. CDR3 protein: CASSGDYNYGYTF. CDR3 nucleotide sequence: TGTGCCAGCAGTGGAGATTATAACTATGGCTACACCTTC.

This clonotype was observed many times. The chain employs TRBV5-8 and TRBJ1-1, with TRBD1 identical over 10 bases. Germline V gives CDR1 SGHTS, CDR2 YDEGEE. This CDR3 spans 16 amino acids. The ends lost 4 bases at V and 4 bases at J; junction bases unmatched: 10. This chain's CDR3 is CASSRGQGQGFTEAFF. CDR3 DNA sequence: TGTGCCAGCAGCCGTGGACAGGGACAGGGGTTCACTGAAGCTTTCTTT.

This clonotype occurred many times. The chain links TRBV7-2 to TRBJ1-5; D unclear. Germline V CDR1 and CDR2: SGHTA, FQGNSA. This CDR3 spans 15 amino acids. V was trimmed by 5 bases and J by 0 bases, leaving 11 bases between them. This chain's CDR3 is CASSPDGISNQPQHF. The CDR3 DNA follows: TGTGCCAGCAGCCCGGATGGGATTAGCAATCAGCCCCAGCATTTT.

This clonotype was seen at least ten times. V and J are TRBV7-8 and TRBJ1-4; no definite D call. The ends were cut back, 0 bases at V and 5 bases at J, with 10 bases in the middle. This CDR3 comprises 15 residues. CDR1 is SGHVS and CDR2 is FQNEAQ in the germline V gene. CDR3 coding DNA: TGTGCCAGCAGCTTAGCAGGGAACCCCAATGAAAAACTGTTTTTT. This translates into CASSLAGNPNEKLFF.

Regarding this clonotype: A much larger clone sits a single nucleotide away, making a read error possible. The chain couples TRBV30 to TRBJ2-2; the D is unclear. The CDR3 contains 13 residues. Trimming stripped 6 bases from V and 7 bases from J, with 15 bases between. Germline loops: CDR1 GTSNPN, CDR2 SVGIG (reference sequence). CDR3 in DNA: TGTGCCTGTGAGTCATTTAACGGCGGGGAGCTGTTTTTT. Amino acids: CACESFNGGELFF.

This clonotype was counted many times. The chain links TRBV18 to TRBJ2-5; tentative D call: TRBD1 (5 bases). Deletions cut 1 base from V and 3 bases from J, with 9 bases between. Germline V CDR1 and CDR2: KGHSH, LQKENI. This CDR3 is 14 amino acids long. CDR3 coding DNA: TGTGCCAGCTCACCACTCGACAGCGAAGAGACCCAGTACTTC. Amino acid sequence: CASSPLDSEETQYF.

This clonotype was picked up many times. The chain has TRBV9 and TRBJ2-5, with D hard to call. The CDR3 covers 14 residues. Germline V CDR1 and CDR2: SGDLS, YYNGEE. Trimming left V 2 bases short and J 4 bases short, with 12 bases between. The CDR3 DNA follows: TGTGCCAGCAGCGTTAGCTTCAAAGGAGAGACCCAGTACTTC. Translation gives CASSVSFKGETQYF.